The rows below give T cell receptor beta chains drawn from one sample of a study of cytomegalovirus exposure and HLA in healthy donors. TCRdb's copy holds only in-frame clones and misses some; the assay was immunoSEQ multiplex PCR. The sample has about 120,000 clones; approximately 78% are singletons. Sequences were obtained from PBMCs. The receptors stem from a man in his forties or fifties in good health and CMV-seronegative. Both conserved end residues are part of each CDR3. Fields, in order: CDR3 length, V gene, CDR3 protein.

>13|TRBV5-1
CASATGIDQPQHF
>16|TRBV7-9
CSSSLAASGHTDTQYF
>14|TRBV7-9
CASSATGGRAEAFF
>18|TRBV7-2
CASSLAGRGTSGPYEQFF
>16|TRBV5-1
CASSLATSGYLNEQFF
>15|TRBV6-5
CASSPSSGTGSGYTF
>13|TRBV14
CASSRLQGAEAFF
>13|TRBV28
CASQDRGNQPQHF
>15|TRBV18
CASSLNRGGNTEAFF
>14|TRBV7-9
CASSRGGGETEAFF
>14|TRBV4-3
CASSQGQGRETQYF
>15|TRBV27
CASSLSTGVVYEQYF
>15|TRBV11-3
CASSLSGVFTDTQYF
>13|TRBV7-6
CASRRAGSNEQFF
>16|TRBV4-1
CASSRLASLLSYEQYF
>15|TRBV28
CASKTDRVSNQPQHF
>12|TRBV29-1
CSVRQGPYEQYF
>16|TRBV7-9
CASSFTAGGSTDTQYF